What follows are 18 T cell receptor beta chains derived from one specimen sequenced in a study of T cells in Graves' hyperthyroidism and ophthalmopathy. RNA transcripts served as the template for amplifying TCR beta CDR3 regions. First-round RT-PCR targeting the TCR CDR3 was performed with the HTBI primer set. TCRdb re-called the multiplex PCR reads through MiXCR, storing one row per CDR3 protein. The sample consists of some 740,000 distinct CDR3 sequences, 14% of them appearing once. Sample: blood. The receptor source for this set is a woman aged 18-30 years with Graves' hyperthyroidism.

This clonotype was recorded at least ten times. V usage is TRBV7-9 and J usage is TRBJ1-1, with 7 bases fitting TRBD1. Germline CDR1 reads SEHNR; CDR2 reads FQNEAQ (reference sequence). V shed 0 bases and J 8 bases; nucleotides not matched to a gene: 3. The CDR3 is 13 residues long. CDR3 in DNA: TGTGCCAGCAGCTTAGCGCAGGGACAGGAAGCTTTCTTT. As protein: CASSLAQGQEAFF.

V is TRBV6-2 or TRBV6-3 and J is TRBJ2-3, with D perhaps TRBD2 (5 bases). V shed 1 base and J shed 5 bases, with 7 bases lying between them. CDR3 length equals 13 residues. Germline V gives CDR1 MNHEY, CDR2 SVGEGT. The CDR3 DNA reads TGTGCCAGCAGTTACTTCGGGGAAGATACGCAGTATTTT. Translated, it gives CASSYFGEDTQYF.

The gene calls are TRBV5-5 and TRBJ1-2; D may be TRBD1 (5 bases). In germline, CDR1 is SGHKS, CDR2 YYEKEE (reference sequence). The CDR3 is 14 amino acids. V gave up 2 bases and J gave up 0 bases, with 8 bases separating them. CDR3 protein: CASSFVGANYGYTF. The CDR3 DNA reads TGTGCCAGCAGCTTCGTAGGGGCTAACTATGGCTACACCTTC.

Ten or more counts support this clonotype. This sequence joins TRBV12-3 or TRBV12-4 and TRBJ2-1; no clear D. Trimming cost V 5 bases and J 8 bases, with 16 bases left between them. This CDR3 region has 14 residues. For the CDR3, the DNA is TGTGCCAGCAGTCTCGAAGTACGTCTAGATGAGCAGTTCTTC. This codes for CASSLEVRLDEQFF.

The genes are TRBV20-1 and TRBJ1-4; D remains unclear. V gave up 3 bases and J gave up 0 bases, with 8 bases separating them. The germline CDR1 and CDR2 sequences are DFQATT and SNEGSKA (reference sequence). The CDR3 is 14 amino acids. The CDR3 DNA sequence: TGCAGTGCTAGGTCTCCCACAACTAATGAAAAACTGTTTTTT. It specifies CSARSPTTNEKLFF.

This clonotype was seen ten or more times. The rearrangement uses TRBV20-1 and TRBJ2-7; 12 positions match TRBD2. With 6 bases clipped from V and 2 bases from J, the junction kept 2 bases outside the gene matches. There are 13 residues in the CDR3. Germline loops: CDR1 DFQATT, CDR2 SNEGSKA (reference sequence). The CDR3 reads CSARLAGAYEQYF. DNA of the CDR3: TGCAGTGCAAGACTAGCGGGAGCCTACGAGCAGTACTTC.

Ten or more counts support this clonotype. The V and J genes are TRBV6-1 and TRBJ1-2; 9 bases are a match to TRBD1. After removal of 4 bases from V and 7 bases from J, the junction contained 4 bases not matched to a gene. Germline lookup yields CDR1 MNHNS and CDR2 SASEGT. This CDR3 has 13 residues. The CDR3 coding sequence is TGTGCCAGCAGTGTAACAGGGGGCTCTGGCTACACCTTC. Its protein product is CASSVTGGSGYTF.

This clonotype was observed a few times. This chain uses TRBV6-5 with TRBJ1-2; D perhaps matches TRBD1 (5 bases). V was cut by 4 bases and J by 2 bases, with 20 bases left in between. The CDR3 is made up of 17 amino acids. CDR1 is MNHEY, CDR2 SVGAGI, per germline. CDR3 sequence: CASSSWGEWGMNYGYTF. CDR3 DNA sequence: TGTGCCAGCAGTTCCTGGGGGGAGTGGGGGATGAACTATGGCTACACCTTC.

This clonotype was counted ten times or more. The chain carries TRBV28 and TRBJ1-1; D remains ambiguous. Trimming removed 2 bases at V and 3 bases at J, with 13 bases between. CDR1 and CDR2 (germline): MDHEN, SYDVKM. The length of the CDR3 is 15 residues. The CDR3 loop reads CASSLDASLDTEAFF. Here the CDR3 DNA reads TGTGCCAGCAGTTTAGATGCCAGCCTCGACACTGAAGCTTTCTTT.

The chain combines TRBV6-1 with TRBJ1-6; D may be TRBD1 (5 bases). The CDR3 contains 15 residues. V shed 7 bases and J shed 6 bases, with 16 bases lying between them. CDR1 is MNHNS, CDR2 SASEGT, per germline. The CDR3 bases are TGTGCCAGCATTGGTCGGACACCCCTTAATTCACCCCTCCACTTT. Translation gives CASIGRTPLNSPLHF.

This chain connects TRBV18 to TRBJ1-3; D is perhaps TRBD1 (5 bases). Germline V gene lookup returns CDR1 KGHSH and CDR2 LQKENI. V was cut by 6 bases and J by 0 bases, with 18 bases left in between. The CDR3 is 17 residues long. The CDR3 loop reads CASSGGNQRYSGNTIYF. The CDR3 region has the DNA TGTGCCAGCTCCGGGGGTAATCAGCGTTACTCTGGAAACACCATATATTTT.

The J gene is TRBJ2-1, the V gene TRBV2; TRBD1 agrees at 10 bases. CDR3 length: 14 amino acids. In germline, CDR1 is SNHLY, CDR2 FYNNEI. The V and J ends lost 7 bases and 1 base, in that order; junction bases with no gene match: 1. CDR3 in amino acids: CASTDRGSYNEQFF. The CDR3 coding sequence is TGTGCCAGCACGGACAGGGGGTCCTACAATGAGCAGTTCTTC.

This clonotype was counted a few times. This sequence joins TRBV15 and TRBJ2-3, with 7 bases that match TRBD2. The CDR3 sequence is 14 residues long. Per germline, CDR1 LNHNV and CDR2 YYDKDF (reference sequence). The trim removed 4 bases at V and 8 bases at J, leaving 9 bases unmatched. CDR3 amino acids: CATSTGGGVSTQYF. The CDR3 bases are TGTGCCACCAGCACTGGGGGAGGGGTTAGTACGCAGTATTTT.

The chain employs TRBV28 and TRBJ2-7, with a weak D call TRBD2 (7 bases). The CDR3 sequence is 15 residues long. Germline loops: CDR1 MDHEN, CDR2 SYDVKM. Trimming took 6 bases from V and 2 from J, leaving 17 bases between them. The CDR3 nucleotides read TGTGCCAGCAGGCTTGGGGGGGGGGGCCCCTACGAGCAGTACTTC. Translating it yields CASRLGGGGPYEQYF.

This clonotype appeared many times. V gene TRBV6-5 combines with J gene TRBJ1-1; 9 bases are shared with TRBD1. This CDR3 contains 14 residues. The trim removed 2 bases at V and 6 bases at J, leaving 4 bases unmatched. CDR1 and CDR2 (germline): MNHEY, SVGAGI. This CDR3 reads CASSYRDRAAEAFF. For the CDR3, the DNA is TGTGCCAGCAGTTACCGGGACAGGGCGGCTGAAGCTTTCTTT.

This clonotype was picked up a small number of times. The gene calls are TRBV27 and TRBJ1-5, with D possibly TRBD1 on 5 matching bases. The CDR3 loop spans 15 amino acids. The V gene's germline CDR1 is MNHEY and CDR2 SMNVEV (reference sequence). Trimming left V 6 bases short and J 4 bases short, with 16 bases between. The CDR3 reads CASRLSGAWNQPQHF. For the CDR3, the DNA is TGTGCCAGCAGACTGAGTGGGGCCTGGAATCAGCCCCAGCATTTT.

The table lists this clonotype with a few counts. The gene calls are TRBV7-2 and TRBJ1-1; a weak D match, TRBD1 (5 bases). CDR3 length: 14 residues. Trimming took 4 bases from V and 3 from J, leaving 12 bases between them. Looked up from germline, CDR1 is SGHTA and CDR2 is FQGNSA. CDR3 region: CASSWRAGHTEAFF. The CDR3 DNA reads TGTGCCAGCAGCTGGAGAGCAGGGCACACTGAAGCTTTCTTT.

The J gene is TRBJ2-7, the V gene TRBV7-8; D not certain. The CDR3 consists of 14 residues. V lost 3 bases and J lost 1, with 10 bases in between. Germline loops: CDR1 SGHVS, CDR2 FQNEAQ. CDR3 sequence: CASSFGRISYEQYF. The CDR3 DNA is TGTGCCAGCAGCTTCGGACGGATTTCCTACGAGCAGTACTTC.